This T cell receptor beta chain was identified in a study of blood T cell repertoires in COVID-19 (dated by TCRdb to about 2020). Regarding the complete study: Samples covering the acute and convalescent phases of COVID-19 were provided by collaborators in the United States, Italy and Spain. The prospective study material was composed of cDNA or gDNA derived from T cells, B-cell-depleted T cells, or PBMCs. Sample metadata almost always included a de-identified subject ID, COVID-19 status, age in years and sex. The repertoires were released in a freely available public database meant as a resource for research on the immune response to SARS-CoV-2. Samples were obtained from the ongoing ImmuneRACE study (first 160 participants) and from approximately 1,200 subjects provided by 6 global collaborators. Where HLA class I and class II types were available, the types were taken from metadata supplied by the sample provider, not from assay-based typing. Deeply sampled blood TCRbeta repertoires from subjects exposed to, actively infected with, or recovered from COVID-19 were included in the dataset.

Participants in the prospective study were enrolled through a virtual design, were aged roughly 18 to 100 years, and lived in approximately 25 United States geographic areas. Cohort assignment in the prospective study relied on participant-reported clinical history from a screening survey and a study questionnaire. ImmuneRACE Cohort 3 recovered participants were defined by two consecutive negative NP/OP PCR tests, healthcare professional clearance, or symptom resolution. Each participant in the prospective study had whole blood, serum and a nasopharyngeal or oropharyngeal swab collected by mobile phlebotomists. Participants in the prospective study had the option to provide additional blood draws and questionnaires over a 2-month period. Before DNA extraction, prospective study blood samples were shipped either frozen or at room temperature. The immunoSEQ Assay, a bias-controlled multiplex PCR, was used to amplify TCRbeta CDR3 regions from genomic DNA. The authors processed their data as follows. The number of nucleated cells in each sample was estimated from the amplification of reference gene primers within the assay. Sequence reads were collapsed and filtered to measure the absolute abundance of every unique TCRbeta CDR3 rearrangement. For each sample, productive Simpson clonality was calculated as the square root of Simpson's diversity index across productive rearrangements. TCRdb mirrors the immuneACCESS table, restricted to in-frame sequences. Some clones are absent from its copies; in checked studies, under half trace to an unresolved V gene, and the reason for the others is unknown. V, J and clone size are taken as reported in that table, and D and trimming were inferred from the DNA itself. For this sample the table gives some 340,000 clones, of which around 83% were detected only once. About 5% of the sample is taken by the ten largest.

Points the paper makes about the study in general: Clinical and demographic metadata were provided uncurated, with the amount varying by source and participant.

In the case of this clone: Its antigen is unknown. There are no base qualities to consult, and no much larger clone falls within one base.

Counted from cysteine to phenylalanine, this CDR3 has 16 amino acids. CDR3 DNA only is kept here, 48 bases in frame from base 1. The germline V gene provides CDR1 SGHTA and CDR2 FQGNSA. The germline V end is reduced by 5 bases and the J end by 2 bases; junction bases left unmatched: 6. The TCR originated in a woman between 50 and 59 years old who had recovered from COVID-19. The sequence joins TRBV7-2 to TRBJ1-3; TRBD1 matches 10 bases in the middle. The sample comprised PBMCs or T cells enriched from blood (not recorded which). The CDR3 loop reads CASSQGQGLAGNTIYF. The DNA sequence reads TGTGCCAGCAGCCAGGGACAGGGGTTAGCTGGAAACACCATATATTTT.